What follows are 30 T cell receptor beta chains derived from one specimen sequenced in a study of blood T cells in healthy people across ages. The second PCR ran roughly 7 to 11 cycles with a sample-barcoded 5' primer and J-beta primers. Via MiXCR, TCRdb re-called the 5' RACE reads, giving one row per CDR3 protein. There are fewer than 1,200,000 distinct CDR3 sequences in the sample; less than 25% occur only once, and about 0.72% lies in the top ten. These data are also associated with another study on T cells of mothers and their children.

Specimen: blood. These receptors all come from a girl aged 2 to 10 in good health.

The sample holds a few counts of this clonotype. The gene calls are TRBV9 and TRBJ1-1, with D tentatively TRBD1 (6 bases). This CDR3 has 13 residues. Trimming stripped 0 bases from V and 4 bases from J, with 7 bases between. Germline V gene lookup returns CDR1 SGDLS and CDR2 YYNGEE. The CDR3 region is CASSVGGATEAFF. The CDR3, as DNA: TGTGCCAGCAGCGTAGGGGGGGCCACTGAAGCTTTCTTT.

The chain joins TRBV28 to TRBJ2-7; 7 bases match TRBD1. From germline, CDR1 is MDHEN and CDR2 SYDVKM. Losses at the gene ends were 2 bases for V and 3 bases for J; bases not matched to a gene: 13. CDR3 size: 17 residues. The chain's CDR3 is CASSLGRQGVRDYEQYF. CDR3 DNA sequence: TGTGCCAGCAGTTTAGGGAGACAGGGAGTAAGGGACTACGAGCAGTACTTC.

V gene TRBV7-2 combines with J gene TRBJ2-7, with 10 nucleotides matching TRBD2. Germline CDR1 reads SGHTA; CDR2 reads FQGNSA. The CDR3 contains 14 residues. With V trimmed by 5 bases and J by 2 bases, 3 bases remained unmatched. CDR3 DNA: TGTGCCAGCAGCCGGAGCGGGGGGGCCTACGAGCAGTACTTC. This encodes CASSRSGGAYEQYF.

For this clonotype: One junction end disagrees with the germline gene, perhaps due to a read error. Written as DNA, the CDR3 is TGTGCCGGCAGTCCTAGCGGGATCGGCACTAATGAAAAACTGTTTTTT. It translates to CAGSPSGIGTNEKLFF. The chain recombines TRBV14 with TRBJ1-4; D is ambiguous. Germline V gene sequence: CDR1 SGHDN, CDR2 FVKESK. The CDR3 runs 16 residues.

This clonotype was seen more than once but under ten times. The rearrangement joins TRBV3-1 to TRBJ2-5; D may be TRBD2 (6 bases). The DNA end is a closer match to TRBJ2-1, so the J assignment may be wrong. This CDR3 comprises 13 residues. The germline V gene has CDR1 LGHDT and CDR2 YNNKEL (reference sequence). CDR3 nucleotide sequence: TGTGCCAGCAGCCAAGCCCGGGACTCAAAACAGTTCTTC. Amino acid sequence: CASSQARDSKQFF.

This clonotype was observed a handful of times. The genes are TRBV27 and TRBJ1-5; TRBD1 matches at 7 bases. V was clipped by 5 bases and J by 10 bases; unmatched bases: 17. The CDR3 length is 16 residues. Per the germline V gene, CDR1 is MNHEY and CDR2 is SMNVEV (reference sequence). CDR3 bases: TGTGCCAGCAGTGCCACCGCCGGGACAGAGGGAACCCCCCAGCATTTT. This gives the protein CASSATAGTEGTPQHF.

CDR3 region: CASSKGIQGAYQPQHF. CDR3 coding DNA: TGTGCCAGCAGCAAAGGGATCCAGGGGGCGTATCAGCCCCAGCATTTT. The V call is TRBV21-1, the J call TRBJ1-5; the table's D call, TRBD1, has no DNA check behind it. TRBV21-1 is termed a pseudogene. The CDR3 is 16 residues long.

There are a few counts of this clonotype. The gene calls are TRBV6-2 or TRBV6-3 and TRBJ2-1, with TRBD2 matching 14 bases. CDR3 size: 17 residues. Germline V lookup: CDR1 MNHEY, CDR2 SVGEGT. The V and J ends lost 3 bases and 6 bases, in that order; junction bases with no gene match: 7. The CDR3 bases are TGTGCCAGCAGTTATAATCCGACTAGCGGGAGGGTCAATGAGCAGTTCTTC. Translation: CASSYNPTSGRVNEQFF.

This clonotype turned up a few times. The chain uses TRBV20-1 and TRBJ2-1, with D hard to call. Germline V lookup: CDR1 DFQATT, CDR2 SNEGSKA (reference sequence). The CDR3 consists of 11 residues. CDR3 sequence reads: CSSQRDDEQFF. In DNA, the CDR3 is TGCAGCTCCCAACGTGACGATGAGCAGTTCTTC.

This chain connects TRBV7-2 to TRBJ2-5, with D possibly being TRBD2 (6 bases). TRBJ2-1 explains the end of the DNA better; the J call may be wrong. The germline V gene has CDR1 SGHTA and CDR2 FQGNSA. This CDR3 is built from 18 residues. CDR3 amino acids: CASSSLFETSFVYNEQFF. CDR3 sequence (DNA): TGTGCCAGCAGCTCACTGTTCGAAACTAGCTTTGTCTACAATGAGCAGTTCTTC.

This sequence joins TRBV12-3 or TRBV12-4 and TRBJ2-5; 13 nucleotides agree with TRBD2. The trim removed 6 bases at V and 4 bases at J, leaving 11 bases unmatched. CDR3 size: 17 residues. The DNA for the CDR3 is TGTGCCAGCAGAAAGGGACTAGCGGGACTTTCGGGAGAGACCCAGTACTTC. It yields the protein CASRKGLAGLSGETQYF.

The chain is built from TRBV5-5 and TRBJ2-3; D not certain. The V and J ends lost 2 bases and 0 bases respectively, with 10 bases between them. The germline gives CDR1 SGHKS, CDR2 YYEKEE (reference sequence). CDR3 length: 15 amino acids. The CDR3 nucleotides read TGTGCCAGCAGCTTATCGCCAGAAAGCACAGATACGCAGTATTTT. This sequence encodes CASSLSPESTDTQYF.

The V gene is TRBV21-1, the J gene TRBJ2-5; the table names TRBD1, a call not compared with the DNA. TRBV21-1 is classified as a pseudogene. This CDR3 contains 14 residues. The CDR3 DNA follows: TGTGCCAGCAGCAATCCGGGGATGGGTGTAACCCAGTACTTC. Amino acids: CASSNPGMGVTQYF.

This clonotype showed up just a few times. J is TRBJ2-2 and V is TRBV2, with D perhaps matching TRBD2 (6 bases). V lost 3 bases, J lost 1 base, and 15 bases lay in between. Looked up from germline, CDR1 is SNHLY and CDR2 is FYNNEI. The CDR3 has 17 amino acids. In DNA form, the CDR3 reads TGTGCCAGCAGTGATCGATGGGACTCGGTGAACACCGGGGAGCTGTTTTTT. This gives the protein CASSDRWDSVNTGELFF.

With respect to this clonotype: Its ends do not fully match the called genes, so a read error is possible. The chain uses TRBV7-2 and TRBJ2-5; 10 nucleotides agree with TRBD2. The CDR3 consists of 17 residues. Germline CDR1 SGHTA, CDR2 FQGNSA. The CDR3 DNA is TGTGCCATCAGCCCAGTGGGAGGGACTAGCGTTCAAGAGACCCAGTACTTC. It specifies CAISPVGGTSVQETQYF. The full variable domain, in which reference TRBV7-2 and TRBJ2-5 provide the parts outside the CDR3, is GAGVSQSPSNKVTEKGKDVELRCDPISGHTALYWYRQSLGQGLEFLIYFQGNSAPDKSGLPSDRFSAERTGGSVSTLTIQRTQQEDSAVYLCAISPVGGTSVQETQYFGPGTRLLVL.

This clonotype occurred once. This rearrangement joins TRBV7-2 to TRBJ2-3; 8 nucleotides line up with TRBD1. Germline CDR1 and CDR2: SGHTA and FQGNSA. The CDR3 consists of 15 residues. V gave up 3 bases and J gave up 3 bases; unmatched junction bases: 5. Here the CDR3 reads CASSLPDRETDTQYF. Written as DNA, the CDR3 is TGTGCCAGCAGCTTGCCGGACAGGGAAACAGATACGCAGTATTTT.

The gene calls are TRBV20-1 and TRBJ2-1; D is possibly TRBD2 (6 bases). This CDR3 is built from 13 residues. The germline V gene encodes CDR1 DFQATT and CDR2 SNEGSKA (reference sequence). V dropped 7 bases and J dropped 0 bases, with 10 bases sitting between them. DNA of the CDR3: TGCAGTGGGCGGGAACGCTCCTACAATGAGCAGTTCTTC. This codes for CSGRERSYNEQFF.

The chain has TRBV12-3 or TRBV12-4 and TRBJ2-7, with a weak D call TRBD1 (5 bases). V was trimmed by 5 bases and J by 2 bases, leaving 19 bases between them. The CDR3 is 16 residues long. DNA of the CDR3: TGTGCCAGCAGTCCACCCCAACAGGAAGGCACCTACGAGCAGTACTTC. Translating it yields CASSPPQQEGTYEQYF.

This clonotype was detected only a few times. This chain uses TRBV5-6 with TRBJ2-4; D not resolved. This CDR3 is built from 17 residues. The V end lost 0 bases, the J end lost 0 bases, and 13 bases lay between the germline ends. In germline, CDR1 is SGHDT, CDR2 YYEEEE. The CDR3 protein is CASSLGPTLVAKNIQYF. In DNA form, the CDR3 reads TGTGCCAGCAGCTTGGGGCCAACCCTTGTAGCCAAAAACATTCAGTACTTC.

The sample holds one count of this clonotype. The V and J genes are TRBV14 and TRBJ1-2, with D possibly TRBD1 on 5 matching bases. Looked up from germline, CDR1 is SGHDN and CDR2 is FVKESK. The CDR3 contains 15 residues. Trimming shortened V by 8 bases and J by 2 bases, and 18 bases separated the two germline ends. CDR3 nucleotides: TGTGCCAGCGGAATTATGGGGGGGAGCAACTATGGCTACACCTTC. Protein sequence: CASGIMGGSNYGYTF.

V is TRBV14 and J is TRBJ2-7, with 10 bases fitting TRBD2. This CDR3 comprises 15 residues. Germline V gene data show CDR1 as SGHDN and CDR2 as FVKESK. V dropped 1 base and J dropped 4; count of bases not matched to a gene: 4. The CDR3 region is CASSQGSSGSYEQYF. The DNA of the CDR3 is TGTGCCAGCAGCCAAGGATCTAGCGGGAGTTACGAGCAGTACTTC.

J is TRBJ2-7 and V is TRBV4-1; D call uncertain. Germline CDR1 and CDR2: MGHRA and YSYEKL. V lost 2 bases and J lost 5, with 13 bases in between. CDR3 length: 14 amino acids. CDR3 sequence reads: CASSQTDTNDEQYF. The DNA for the CDR3 is TGCGCCAGCAGCCAAACTGACACCAATGACGAGCAGTACTTC.

This clonotype was observed a few times. J is TRBJ2-2 and V is TRBV29-1; unclear D gene. V lost 3 bases, J lost 5 bases, and 10 bases lay in between. Germline values: CDR1 SQVTM, CDR2 ANQGSEA. The CDR3 has 13 amino acids. Here the CDR3 DNA reads TGCAGCGTTGAGGACGCTCAGACCGGGGAGCTGTTTTTT. It yields the protein CSVEDAQTGELFF.

This clonotype was seen a handful of times. A read error may produce the germline difference seen at one junction end. The chain carries TRBV4-1 and TRBJ2-5; 8 bases are shared with TRBD2. The CDR3 extends over 15 amino acids. Germline-derived CDR1 and CDR2 are MGHRA and YSYEKL. This CDR3 is CASSPEGVAGHEQLF. The CDR3 DNA reads as TGCGCCAGCAGCCCTGAGGGGGTAGCGGGGCATGAGCAGCTCTTC.

This clonotype was observed a few times. The chain links TRBV12-3 or TRBV12-4 to TRBJ2-5, with 8 bases that match TRBD1. The J segment lost 5 bases and the V segment lost 11 bases, leaving 10 bases of the junction unmatched. CDR3 length: 13 residues. CDR3 in DNA: TGTGCCTCTTCGCAGGGGGCAAGTGAGACCCAGTACTTC. Translation: CASSQGASETQYF.

This chain connects TRBV13 to TRBJ1-1; D might be TRBD1 (5 bases). From germline, CDR1 is PRHDT and CDR2 FYEKMQ (reference sequence). The V end was cut by 7 bases, the J end by 4 bases, with 16 bases between. The CDR3 loop spans 14 amino acids. The CDR3 DNA reads TGTGCCAGCACCCACGGGGGGGGGAGCACTGAAGCTTTCTTT. Its translation is CASTHGGGSTEAFF.

The V gene is TRBV29-1, the J gene TRBJ2-5; no definite D call. CDR3 size: 13 residues. CDR1 SQVTM and CDR2 ANQGSEA come from the germline V gene. Trimming took off 5 bases at V and 1 base at J, with 11 bases between the two ends. The CDR3 sequence is CSVPHSFQETQYF. CDR3 DNA sequence: TGCAGCGTTCCCCACTCCTTCCAAGAGACCCAGTACTTC.

The chain has TRBV7-2 and TRBJ2-3; D may be TRBD1 (6 bases). CDR3 size: 15 residues. V was pared by 4 bases and J by 2 bases, with 13 bases between. CDR1 is SGHTA and CDR2 is FQGNSA in the germline V gene. This CDR3 is CTSSSWGTYTDTQYF. The CDR3 DNA follows: TGTACCAGCAGCTCCTGGGGGACATACACAGATACGCAGTATTTT.

V usage is TRBV6-5 and J usage is TRBJ1-5; tentatively, D is TRBD1 (5 bases). V dropped 4 bases and J dropped 0 bases, with 13 bases sitting between them. The CDR3 sequence is 16 residues long. The germline gives CDR1 MNHEY, CDR2 SVGAGI. CDR3 nucleotides: TGTGCCAGCAGTTCCCAGACAGCTTTTAGCAATCAGCCCCAGCATTTT. Translating it yields CASSSQTAFSNQPQHF.

The chain is built from TRBV6-4 and TRBJ2-7; D is ambiguous. The CDR3 contains 13 residues. Germline loops: CDR1 MRHNA, CDR2 SNTAGT. V was shortened by 6 bases and J by 5 bases, with 14 bases between the two germline ends. Written as DNA, the CDR3 is TGTGCCAGCAGGGTGTTGGGCCACCACGAGCAGTACTTC. This codes for CASRVLGHHEQYF.